This is a list of T cell receptor beta chains from one sample in a study of blood T cell repertoires in COVID-19. Sequencing was performed with immunoSEQ multiplex PCR; in TCRdb, only in-frame clones are kept and a portion is missing. The sample consists of more than 150,000 clones, about 85% of them appearing once. Sequencing was carried out using peripheral blood. Receptor source: a man aged 18 to 30 with acute or convalescent COVID-19. CDR3s include the opening cysteine and the closing phenylalanine or tryptophan. Fields, in order: CDR3 length, clone size, J gene, D gene, V gene, CDR3 protein, CDR3 DNA. D genes are given only for firm matches. Clone size is stated in some rows and not others, as once, few, many or a class when expanded.

CDR3 length: 13
clone size: -
J gene: TRBJ1-3
D gene: -
V gene: TRBV6-4
CDR3 protein: CASSVSIGNTIYF
CDR3 DNA: TGTGCCAGCAGTGTCTCTATTGGAAACACCATATATTTT

CDR3 length: 15
clone size: -
J gene: TRBJ1-5
D gene: -
V gene: TRBV19
CDR3 protein: CASKDQGASNQPQHF
CDR3 DNA: TGTGCCAGTAAGGATCAGGGTGCCAGCAATCAGCCCCAGCATTTT

CDR3 length: 11
clone size: -
J gene: TRBJ2-2
D gene: -
V gene: TRBV29-1
CDR3 protein: CSVAGAGELFF
CDR3 DNA: TGCAGCGTTGCGGGGGCCGGGGAGCTGTTTTTT

CDR3 length: 13
clone size: -
J gene: TRBJ1-2
D gene: TRBD1
V gene: TRBV19
CDR3 protein: CASSAGQGYGYTF
CDR3 DNA: TGTGCCAGTAGTGCGGGACAGGGATATGGCTACACCTTC

CDR3 length: 14
clone size: -
J gene: TRBJ1-5
D gene: -
V gene: TRBV27
CDR3 protein: CASSLGLGHQPQHF
CDR3 DNA: TGTGCCAGCAGTTTAGGGTTGGGGCATCAGCCCCAGCATTTT

CDR3 length: 17
clone size: few
J gene: TRBJ1-3
D gene: -
V gene: TRBV7-9
CDR3 protein: CASSFPSTESSGNTIYF
CDR3 DNA: TGTGCCAGCAGCTTTCCCTCGACTGAGAGCTCTGGAAACACCATATATTTT

CDR3 length: 15
clone size: -
J gene: TRBJ2-2
D gene: -
V gene: TRBV5-6
CDR3 protein: CASSYGGQGTGELFF
CDR3 DNA: TGTGCCAGCAGCTATGGGGGCCAGGGGACCGGGGAGCTGTTTTTT

CDR3 length: 15
clone size: -
J gene: TRBJ2-3
D gene: -
V gene: TRBV21-1
CDR3 protein: CASSTSGGGADTQYF
CDR3 DNA: TGTGCCAGCAGCACTAGCGGGGGAGGGGCAGATACGCAGTATTTT

CDR3 length: 17
clone size: -
J gene: TRBJ2-7
D gene: TRBD1
V gene: TRBV3-1/TRBV3-2
CDR3 protein: CASSQDFIRTGVYEQYF
CDR3 DNA: TGTGCCAGCAGCCAAGATTTCATAAGGACAGGGGTCTACGAGCAGTACTTC

CDR3 length: 14
clone size: -
J gene: TRBJ2-1
D gene: -
V gene: TRBV19
CDR3 protein: CASAGRSSYNEQFF
CDR3 DNA: TGTGCCAGTGCAGGGAGGAGCTCCTACAATGAGCAGTTCTTC

CDR3 length: 13
clone size: -
J gene: TRBJ2-2
D gene: -
V gene: TRBV4-1
CDR3 protein: CASSQYRAGELFF
CDR3 DNA: TGCGCCAGCAGCCAATACAGGGCCGGGGAGCTGTTTTTT

CDR3 length: 16
clone size: -
J gene: TRBJ2-3
D gene: TRBD1
V gene: TRBV6-1
CDR3 protein: CASSGGDRVGRDTQYF
CDR3 DNA: TGTGCCAGCAGTGGGGGGGACAGGGTTGGTAGAGATACGCAGTATTTT

CDR3 length: 16
clone size: -
J gene: TRBJ2-7
D gene: -
V gene: TRBV9
CDR3 protein: CASSLGGGEGGYEQYF
CDR3 DNA: TGTGCCAGCAGCTTAGGGGGTGGGGAAGGAGGCTACGAGCAGTACTTC

CDR3 length: 15
clone size: -
J gene: TRBJ1-2
D gene: -
V gene: TRBV27
CDR3 protein: CASSLSGRGHYGYTF
CDR3 DNA: TGTGCCAGCAGTTTATCCGGCAGGGGCCACTATGGCTACACCTTC

CDR3 length: 16
clone size: -
J gene: TRBJ2-7
D gene: TRBD2
V gene: TRBV5-1
CDR3 protein: CASSPRTSGVSYEQYF
CDR3 DNA: TGCGCCAGCAGCCCTAGGACTAGCGGTGTCTCCTACGAGCAGTACTTC

CDR3 length: 13
clone size: -
J gene: TRBJ1-6
D gene: -
V gene: TRBV6-6
CDR3 protein: CASTKSDSLALHF
CDR3 DNA: TGTGCCAGCACGAAATCCGACAGCCTGGCCCTCCACTTT

CDR3 length: 14
clone size: -
J gene: TRBJ2-5
D gene: TRBD1
V gene: TRBV18
CDR3 protein: CASSPDRGQETQYF
CDR3 DNA: TGTGCCAGCTCACCGGACAGGGGCCAAGAGACCCAGTACTTC

CDR3 length: 14
clone size: once
J gene: TRBJ1-1
D gene: -
V gene: TRBV6-5
CDR3 protein: CASKMDSLNTEAFF
CDR3 DNA: TGTGCCAGCAAGATGGACAGCCTGAACACTGAAGCTTTCTTT

CDR3 length: 17
clone size: -
J gene: TRBJ2-4
D gene: -
V gene: TRBV4-1
CDR3 protein: CASSQVGRGRAKNIQYF
CDR3 DNA: TGCGCCAGCAGCCAAGTGGGACGGGGGAGAGCCAAAAACATTCAGTACTTC

CDR3 length: 16
clone size: -
J gene: TRBJ1-4
D gene: TRBD1
V gene: TRBV7-2
CDR3 protein: CASSLVGQKANEKLFF
CDR3 DNA: TGTGCCAGCAGCTTAGTGGGACAGAAGGCTAATGAAAAACTGTTTTTT

CDR3 length: 12
clone size: -
J gene: TRBJ1-1
D gene: TRBD1
V gene: TRBV30
CDR3 protein: CAGGQGATEAFF
CDR3 DNA: TGTGCCGGAGGACAGGGGGCCACTGAAGCTTTCTTT

CDR3 length: 15
clone size: -
J gene: TRBJ2-1
D gene: TRBD1
V gene: TRBV5-8
CDR3 protein: CASSRITGQGNEQFF
CDR3 DNA: TGTGCCAGCAGCCGGATCACGGGACAGGGGAATGAGCAGTTCTTC

CDR3 length: 16
clone size: -
J gene: TRBJ1-5
D gene: TRBD1
V gene: TRBV28
CDR3 protein: CASSFPPGQGNQPQHF
CDR3 DNA: TGTGCCAGCAGTTTCCCCCCGGGACAGGGAAATCAGCCCCAGCATTTT

CDR3 length: 14
clone size: -
J gene: TRBJ1-2
D gene: -
V gene: TRBV28
CDR3 protein: CASSFSGALNGYTF
CDR3 DNA: TGTGCCAGCAGTTTCTCAGGGGCGCTTAATGGCTACACCTTC

CDR3 length: 11
clone size: few
J gene: TRBJ1-1
D gene: -
V gene: TRBV20-1
CDR3 protein: CSAFSGTEAFF
CDR3 DNA: TGCAGTGCTTTTTCAGGCACTGAAGCTTTCTTT

CDR3 length: 19
clone size: -
J gene: TRBJ2-1
D gene: TRBD2
V gene: TRBV7-9
CDR3 protein: CASSLEPGLAGAKHNEQFF
CDR3 DNA: TGTGCCAGCAGCTTAGAACCGGGACTAGCGGGAGCCAAACACAATGAGCAGTTCTTC

CDR3 length: 15
clone size: -
J gene: TRBJ2-5
D gene: TRBD2
V gene: TRBV4-1
CDR3 protein: CASSQGPAGGETQYF
CDR3 DNA: TGCGCCAGCAGCCAAGGTCCGGCGGGAGGAGAGACCCAGTACTTC

CDR3 length: 16
clone size: -
J gene: TRBJ2-2
D gene: TRBD1
V gene: TRBV6-1
CDR3 protein: CASSAQTGSSTGELFF
CDR3 DNA: TGTGCCAGCAGTGCCCAGACAGGGTCCAGCACCGGGGAGCTGTTTTTT

CDR3 length: 15
clone size: -
J gene: TRBJ1-6
D gene: TRBD1
V gene: TRBV3-1/TRBV3-2
CDR3 protein: CASSPRGQGESPLHF
CDR3 DNA: TGTGCCAGCAGCCCGAGGGGACAGGGGGAATCACCCCTCCACTTT